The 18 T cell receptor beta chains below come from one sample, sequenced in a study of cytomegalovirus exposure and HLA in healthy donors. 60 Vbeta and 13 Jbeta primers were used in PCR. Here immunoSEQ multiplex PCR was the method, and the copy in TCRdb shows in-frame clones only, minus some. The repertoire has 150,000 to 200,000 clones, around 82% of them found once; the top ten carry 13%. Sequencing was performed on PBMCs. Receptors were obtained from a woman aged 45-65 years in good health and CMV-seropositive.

CDR3: CASSPLNPVSGNTIYF. The CDR3 DNA is TGTGCCAGCTCACCACTAAATCCCGTCTCTGGAAACACCATATATTTT. The J gene is TRBJ1-3, the V gene TRBV18; no definite D call. Per germline, CDR1 KGHSH and CDR2 LQKENI. The CDR3 is 16 amino acids. Trimming removed 1 base from V and 0 bases from J, with 10 bases in between.

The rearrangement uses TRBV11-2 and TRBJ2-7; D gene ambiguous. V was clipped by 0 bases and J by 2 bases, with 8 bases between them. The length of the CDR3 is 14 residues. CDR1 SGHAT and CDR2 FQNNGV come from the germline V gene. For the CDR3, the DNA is TGTGCCAGCAGCTTAGACATGTCCCCCTACGAGCAGTACTTC. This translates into CASSLDMSPYEQYF.

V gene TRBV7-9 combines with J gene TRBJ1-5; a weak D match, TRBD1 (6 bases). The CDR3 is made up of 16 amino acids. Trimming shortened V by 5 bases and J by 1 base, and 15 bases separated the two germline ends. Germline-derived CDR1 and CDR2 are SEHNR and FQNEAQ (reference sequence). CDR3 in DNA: TGTGCCAGCAGCACCCAAGGGGGGGCCAGCAATCAGCCCCAGCATTTT. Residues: CASSTQGGASNQPQHF.

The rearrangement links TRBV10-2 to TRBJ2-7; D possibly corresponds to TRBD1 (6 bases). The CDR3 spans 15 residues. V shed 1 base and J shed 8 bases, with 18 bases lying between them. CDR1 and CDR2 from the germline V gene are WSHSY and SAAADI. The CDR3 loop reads CASSEWQGKEVKQYF. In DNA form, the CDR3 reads TGCGCCAGCAGTGAGTGGCAGGGGAAGGAAGTCAAGCAGTACTTC.

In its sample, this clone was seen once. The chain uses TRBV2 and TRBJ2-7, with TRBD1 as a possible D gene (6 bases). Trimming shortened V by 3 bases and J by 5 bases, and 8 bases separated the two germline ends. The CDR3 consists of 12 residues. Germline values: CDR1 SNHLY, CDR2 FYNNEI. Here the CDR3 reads CASSDRDNEQYF. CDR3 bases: TGTGCCAGCAGTGACAGGGACAACGAGCAGTACTTC. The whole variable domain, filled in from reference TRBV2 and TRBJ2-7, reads EPEVTQTPSHQVTQMGQEVILRCVPISNHLYFYWYRQILGQKVEFLVSFYNNEISEKSEIFDDQFSVERPDGSNFTLKIRSTKLEDSAMYFCASSDRDNEQYFGPGTRLTVT.

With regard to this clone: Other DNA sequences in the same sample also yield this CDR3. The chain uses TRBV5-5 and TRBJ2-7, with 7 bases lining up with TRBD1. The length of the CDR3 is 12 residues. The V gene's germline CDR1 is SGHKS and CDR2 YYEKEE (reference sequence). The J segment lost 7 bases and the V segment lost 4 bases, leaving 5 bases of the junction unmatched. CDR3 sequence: CASSLTGEEQYF. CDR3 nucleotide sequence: TGTGCCAGCAGCCTAACAGGGGAAGAGCAGTACTTC. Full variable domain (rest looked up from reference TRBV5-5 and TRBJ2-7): DAGVTQSPTHLIKTRGQQVTLRCSPISGHKSVSWYQQVLGQGPQFIFQYYEKEERGRGNFPDRFSARQFPNYSSELNVNALLLGDSALYLCASSLTGEEQYFGPGTRLTVT.

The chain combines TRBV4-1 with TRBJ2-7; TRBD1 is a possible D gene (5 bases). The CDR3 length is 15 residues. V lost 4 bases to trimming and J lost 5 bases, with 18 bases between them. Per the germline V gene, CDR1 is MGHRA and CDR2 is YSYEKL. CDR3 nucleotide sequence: TGCGCCAGCAGCCCAGGGCCACCTTCCAGCCACGAGCAGTACTTC. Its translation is CASSPGPPSSHEQYF.

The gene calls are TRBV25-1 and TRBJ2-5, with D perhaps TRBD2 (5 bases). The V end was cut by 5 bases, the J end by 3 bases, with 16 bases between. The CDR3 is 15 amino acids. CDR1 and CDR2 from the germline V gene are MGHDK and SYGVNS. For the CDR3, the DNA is TGTGCCAGCAGTCCCCGGACTGGGCGAGAAGAGACCCAGTACTTC. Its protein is CASSPRTGREETQYF.

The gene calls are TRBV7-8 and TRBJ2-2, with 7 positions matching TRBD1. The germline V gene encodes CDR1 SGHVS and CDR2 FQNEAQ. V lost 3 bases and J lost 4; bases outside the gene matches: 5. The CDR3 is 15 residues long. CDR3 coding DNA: TGTGCCAGCAGCTTTCAAAACAGGGGCACCGGGGAGCTGTTTTTT. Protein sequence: CASSFQNRGTGELFF.

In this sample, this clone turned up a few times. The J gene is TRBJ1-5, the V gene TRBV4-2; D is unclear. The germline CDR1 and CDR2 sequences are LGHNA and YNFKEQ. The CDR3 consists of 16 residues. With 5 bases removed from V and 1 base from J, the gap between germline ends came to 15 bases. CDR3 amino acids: CASSLIRAVSNQPQHF. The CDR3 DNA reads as TGTGCCAGCAGCTTGATTCGTGCAGTGAGCAATCAGCCCCAGCATTTT.

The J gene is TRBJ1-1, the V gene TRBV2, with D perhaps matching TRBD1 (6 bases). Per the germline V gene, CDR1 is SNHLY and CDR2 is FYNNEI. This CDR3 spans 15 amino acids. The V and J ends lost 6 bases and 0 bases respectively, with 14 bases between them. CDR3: CASRQGSGMNTEAFF. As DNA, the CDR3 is TGTGCCAGCAGACAGGGTTCGGGGATGAACACTGAAGCTTTCTTT.

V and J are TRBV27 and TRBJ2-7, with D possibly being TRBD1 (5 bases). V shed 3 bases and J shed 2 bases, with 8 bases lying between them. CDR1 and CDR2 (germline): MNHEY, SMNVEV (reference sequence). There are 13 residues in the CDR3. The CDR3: CASSFSGTYEQYF. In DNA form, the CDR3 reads TGTGCCAGCAGTTTTTCAGGGACCTACGAGCAGTACTTC.

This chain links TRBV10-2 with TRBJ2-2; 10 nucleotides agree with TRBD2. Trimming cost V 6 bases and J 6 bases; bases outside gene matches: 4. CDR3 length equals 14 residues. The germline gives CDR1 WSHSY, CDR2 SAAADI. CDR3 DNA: TGCGCCAGCAGATACAGCGGGGGGGCCGGGGAGCTGTTTTTT. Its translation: CASRYSGGAGELFF.

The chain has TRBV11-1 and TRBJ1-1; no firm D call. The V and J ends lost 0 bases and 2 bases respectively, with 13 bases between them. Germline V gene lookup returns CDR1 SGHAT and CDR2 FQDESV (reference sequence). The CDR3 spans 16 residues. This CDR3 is CASSLAPETGNTEAFF. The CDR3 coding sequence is TGTGCCAGCAGCTTAGCGCCGGAAACGGGAAACACTGAAGCTTTCTTT.

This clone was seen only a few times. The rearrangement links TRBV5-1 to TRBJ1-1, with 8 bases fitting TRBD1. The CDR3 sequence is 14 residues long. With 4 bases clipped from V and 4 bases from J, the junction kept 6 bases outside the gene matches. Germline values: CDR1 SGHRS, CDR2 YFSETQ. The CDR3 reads CASSISGGGTEAFF. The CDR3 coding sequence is TGCGCCAGCAGCATATCAGGGGGCGGCACTGAAGCTTTCTTT.

In nucleotides, the CDR3 is TGCGCCAGCAGCTTGGATACAGGGGGCATGGGCGAGCAGTACTTC. This translates into CASSLDTGGMGEQYF. The gene calls are TRBV5-1 and TRBJ2-7; 9 bases map to TRBD1. Germline V gene data show CDR1 as SGHRS and CDR2 as YFSETQ. The CDR3 runs 15 residues. Unmatched junction bases numbered 7, after V lost 0 bases and J lost 6 bases.

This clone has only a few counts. The CDR3 spells CASSASGGNNEQFF. The DNA of the CDR3 is TGTGCCAGTAGTGCTAGCGGGGGCAACAATGAGCAGTTCTTC. The chain carries TRBV19 and TRBJ2-1, with 10 bases matching TRBD2. The CDR3 runs 14 residues. With 5 bases clipped from V and 5 bases from J, the junction kept 3 bases outside the gene matches. Looked up from germline, CDR1 is LNHDA and CDR2 is SQIVND (reference sequence).

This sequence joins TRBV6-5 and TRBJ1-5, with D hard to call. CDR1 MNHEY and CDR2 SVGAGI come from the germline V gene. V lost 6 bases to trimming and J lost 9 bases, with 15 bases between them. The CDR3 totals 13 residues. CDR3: CASSPGLGVPQHF. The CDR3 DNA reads TGTGCCAGCAGCCCAGGACTTGGGGTGCCCCAGCATTTT.